This is a list of T cell receptor beta chains from one sample in a study of high-grade serous ovarian cancer treatment subgroups. Repertoires were generated with immunoSEQ multiplex PCR, while TCRdb's copy carries only in-frame clones and drops some. The sample holds about 1,300 clones, about 70% seen once. Material: tumor tissue. All receptors derive from a human donor with high-grade serous ovarian cancer. The CDR3 runs from the conserved cysteine through the conserved F or W. A D gene is named only where the DNA matches it firmly. Clone size is stated in some rows and not others, as once, few, many or a class when expanded.

J gene,D gene,clone size,V gene,CDR3 protein,CDR3 DNA
TRBJ1-3,.,few,TRBV9,CASGPRGRPGNTIYF,TGTGCCAGCGGCCCAAGGGGCAGGCCTGGAAACACCATATATTTT
TRBJ1-2,.,.,TRBV19,CASTQTSGYGYTF,TGTGCCAGTACGCAGACCTCTGGCTATGGCTACACCTTC
TRBJ1-5,.,.,TRBV7-6,CASSPSSNQPQHF,TGTGCCAGCAGCCCGAGTAGCAATCAGCCCCAGCATTTT
TRBJ2-1,TRBD2,few,TRBV27,CASRPREGNWNEQFF,TGTGCCAGCAGACCCCGGGAGGGCAATTGGAATGAGCAGTTCTTC
TRBJ2-1,.,.,TRBV11-2,CASSFHPPRGHVFWNEQFF,TGTGCCAGCAGCTTCCACCCCCCTCGGGGGCACGTCTTCTGGAATGAGCAGTTCTTC
TRBJ2-1,.,few,TRBV2,CASSVETQLYNEQFF,TGTGCCAGCAGTGTTGAGACGCAGCTTTACAATGAGCAGTTCTTC
TRBJ1-1,.,.,TRBV14,CASSRIQIMNTEAFF,TGTGCCAGCAGCCGGATACAGATTATGAACACTGAAGCTTTCTTT
TRBJ1-2,.,.,TRBV30,CAWSPPGVWGAYGYTF,TGTGCCTGGAGTCCACCAGGAGTATGGGGGGCCTATGGCTACACCTTC
TRBJ2-7,.,few,TRBV19,CASSMSQFYEQYF,TGTGCCAGTAGTATGAGTCAGTTCTACGAGCAGTACTTC
TRBJ2-5,.,.,TRBV7-2,CASSLEAGPRETQYF,TGTGCCAGCAGCTTAGAGGCAGGCCCGCGAGAGACCCAGTACTTC
TRBJ2-5,TRBD2,.,TRBV5-1,CASSLGLALQETQYF,TGCGCCAGCAGCTTGGGACTAGCGCTCCAAGAGACCCAGTACTTC
TRBJ2-5,.,.,TRBV7-2,CASSHGDLLNRETQYF,TGTGCCAGCAGCCACGGGGACTTATTAAACCGGGAGACCCAGTACTTC
TRBJ1-2,TRBD1,few,TRBV9,CASSESGQAESYGYTF,TGTGCCAGCAGCGAATCTGGACAGGCGGAGAGCTATGGCTACACCTTC
TRBJ2-2,TRBD2,few,TRBV27,CASSSLGSGGTGELFF,TGTGCCAGCTCAAGTTTAGGCTCCGGGGGGACCGGGGAGCTGTTTTTT
TRBJ1-2,.,.,TRBV2,CASSEALRVGGPFYGYTF,TGTGCCAGCAGTGAAGCGCTTCGGGTAGGGGGGCCTTTCTATGGCTACACCTTC
TRBJ2-7,.,.,TRBV7-9,CASSLAVSYEQYF,TGTGCCAGCAGCTTAGCGGTCTCCTACGAGCAGTACTTC
TRBJ2-3,.,.,TRBV5-1,CASVSGGSTDTQYF,TGCGCCAGCGTGTCTGGGGGGAGCACAGATACGCAGTATTTT
TRBJ2-5,TRBD2,.,TRBV29-1,CSVYGLAAQETQYF,TGCAGCGTCTATGGACTAGCGGCTCAAGAGACCCAGTACTTC
TRBJ2-2,TRBD1,.,TRBV7-3,CVSTLLGQTNTGELFF,TGTGTCAGCACCTTATTGGGACAGACGAACACCGGGGAGCTGTTTTTT
TRBJ1-1,.,.,TRBV6-5,CASSYSFVKNTEAFF,TGTGCCAGCAGTTACTCGTTCGTCAAGAACACTGAAGCTTTCTTT
TRBJ2-5,TRBD2,.,TRBV7-6,CASRPPRSSGVSYQETQYF,TGTGCCAGCCGGCCTCCTCGTAGTAGCGGGGTTTCGTACCAAGAGACCCAGTACTTC
TRBJ2-7,TRBD2,.,TRBV5-1,CASSLGGGSYEQYF,TGCGCCAGCAGCCTTGGGGGGGGATCCTACGAGCAGTACTTC
TRBJ1-5,.,.,TRBV4-1,CASSQDLAGYGNQPQHF,TGCGCCAGCAGCCAAGATCTGGCGGGTTATGGCAATCAGCCCCAGCATTTT
TRBJ2-7,.,.,TRBV11-2,CASSLGRGVPYEQYF,TGTGCCAGCAGCTTGGGCAGGGGGGTTCCCTACGAGCAGTACTTC
TRBJ2-2,.,.,TRBV6-4,CASSDSNSYTGELFF,TGTGCCAGCAGTGACTCGAACTCCTACACCGGGGAGCTGTTTTTT
TRBJ2-7,.,.,TRBV2,CASIGEGSHEQYF,TGTGCCAGCATAGGAGAGGGGAGCCACGAGCAGTACTTC
TRBJ1-2,.,.,TRBV9,CASSVDSSPNYGYTF,TGTGCCAGCAGCGTAGATTCCAGCCCAAACTATGGCTACACCTTC
TRBJ2-5,TRBD2,.,TRBV6-5,CASGIGGGLEETQYF,TGTGCCAGCGGGATCGGCGGGGGACTAGAAGAGACCCAGTACTTC
TRBJ1-1,.,.,TRBV6-6,CASRGQGLKNTEAFF,TGTGCCAGCCGCGGGCAGGGCCTTAAGAACACTGAAGCTTTCTTT
TRBJ1-2,.,few,TRBV20-1,CSAREGQGYTF,TGCAGTGCTAGAGAAGGCCAGGGCTACACCTTC
TRBJ2-5,.,.,TRBV9,CASNGGRSLETQYF,TGTGCCAGCAATGGAGGGCGCAGTTTGGAGACCCAGTACTTC
TRBJ2-7,TRBD1,.,TRBV10-3,CAISAGTATYEQYF,TGTGCCATCAGTGCCGGGACAGCGACCTACGAGCAGTACTTC
TRBJ1-2,.,.,TRBV9,CASSVDSAYGYTF,TGTGCCAGCAGCGTAGATTCAGCCTATGGCTACACCTTC
TRBJ1-1,.,.,TRBV5-1,CASSLAGGANTEAFF,TGCGCCAGCAGCTTGGCCGGGGGAGCCAACACTGAAGCTTTCTTT
TRBJ1-2,.,.,TRBV5-8,CASSSGLFYGYTF,TGTGCCAGCAGTTCGGGCCTATTCTATGGCTACACCTTC
TRBJ2-1,.,.,TRBV4-3,CASSRWGTFSYNEQFF,TGCGCCAGCAGCCGATGGGGGACTTTTTCTTACAATGAGCAGTTCTTC
TRBJ2-5,.,.,TRBV11-2,CASSLEVGGGETQYF,TGTGCCAGCAGCTTAGAAGTGGGAGGGGGGGAGACCCAGTACTTC
TRBJ2-2,.,.,TRBV7-6,CASSLGGDTGELFF,TGTGCCAGCAGCTTAGGAGGGGACACCGGGGAGCTGTTTTTT
TRBJ1-1,.,.,TRBV29-1,CSVELKIISGTDEGEAFF,TGCAGCGTTGAACTAAAAATAATATCCGGGACCGATGAAGGCGAAGCTTTCTTT
TRBJ2-7,TRBD1,.,TRBV29-1,CSATGTGASYEQYF,TGCAGCGCAACCGGGACAGGGGCGTCCTACGAGCAGTACTTC
TRBJ2-4,TRBD2,.,TRBV27,CASSHGGGKNIQYF,TGTGCCAGCAGTCATGGGGGGGGTAAAAACATTCAGTACTTC
TRBJ2-7,TRBD1,.,TRBV27,CASSFRQGAYEQYF,TGTGCCAGCAGTTTCCGTCAGGGGGCTTACGAGCAGTACTTC
TRBJ2-7,TRBD2,.,TRBV4-3,CASSPSSGGSYEQYF,TGCGCCAGCAGCCCCTCTAGCGGGGGGTCGTACGAGCAGTACTTC
TRBJ1-4,.,.,TRBV5-4,CASSLGGPFNEKLFF,TGTGCCAGCAGCTTGGGGGGGCCGTTTAATGAAAAACTGTTTTTT
TRBJ2-2,.,.,TRBV28,CASSSPPGVRELFF,TGTGCCAGCAGTTCCCCCCCCGGCGTCAGGGAGCTGTTTTTT
TRBJ1-2,TRBD1,.,TRBV5-4,CASSSGTDYGYTF,TGTGCCAGCAGCTCCGGGACAGACTATGGCTACACCTTC
TRBJ1-1,.,.,TRBV10-3,CAISESENTEAFF,TGTGCCATCAGTGAATCGGAGAACACTGAAGCTTTCTTT
TRBJ2-3,TRBD2,few,TRBV9,CASSGASAGVDTQYF,TGTGCCAGCAGCGGAGCTAGCGCGGGGGTGGATACGCAGTATTTT
TRBJ2-2,TRBD1,.,TRBV7-9,CASSLRGQGAGELFF,TGTGCCAGCAGCTTGCGGGGACAGGGAGCCGGGGAGCTGTTTTTT
TRBJ2-3,.,.,TRBV27,CASAALEGLNTQYF,TGTGCCAGCGCCGCACTAGAAGGACTGAATACGCAGTATTTT
TRBJ2-3,TRBD1,large,TRBV5-1,CASSATGAADTQYF,TGCGCCAGCAGCGCGACAGGGGCGGCGGATACGCAGTATTTT
TRBJ2-7,.,few,TRBV15,CATSSPSGTTGEQYF,TGTGCCACCAGCAGCCCTTCCGGGACCACCGGGGAGCAGTACTTC
TRBJ2-2,.,.,TRBV4-3,CASSQDLMGGGTGELFF,TGCGCCAGCAGCCAAGATTTAATGGGGGGCGGCACCGGGGAGCTGTTTTTT
TRBJ2-5,.,.,TRBV25-1,CASSDWGQETQYF,TGTGCCAGCAGTGATTGGGGGCAAGAGACCCAGTACTTC